Following are 23 T cell receptor beta chains from one sample sequenced in a study of blood T cells in healthy people across ages. A J-beta primer mix and a sample-barcoded 5' primer were used in a second PCR of roughly 7 to 12 cycles. TCRdb called the 5' RACE reads again in MiXCR, with one record for every CDR3 protein. The sample shows 450,000 to 650,000 distinct CDR3 sequences, 20% to 30% of them seen only once. Separately, the same data were catalogued under a study of T cells of mothers and their children.

The sequenced material came from blood. These TCRs come from a boy between 10 and 17 years old in good health.

The rearrangement uses TRBV7-2 and TRBJ1-3; D gene ambiguous. CDR1 is SGHTA, CDR2 FQGNSA, per germline. Deletions cut 5 bases from V and 4 bases from J, with 9 bases between. The CDR3 is 13 amino acids. This chain's CDR3 is CASSHRLGNTIYF. The CDR3, as DNA: TGTGCCAGCAGCCATCGGTTAGGAAACACCATATATTTT.

Concerning this clonotype: A much bigger clone sits one base away, suggesting this may be a read error. The gene calls are TRBV4-2 and TRBJ2-6, with D tentatively TRBD1 or TRBD2 (5 bases each). This CDR3 spans 17 amino acids. Per germline, CDR1 LGHNA and CDR2 YNFKEQ. Trimming pared 3 bases from V and 0 bases from J, leaving 12 bases between. In nucleotides, the CDR3 is TGTGCCAGCAGCCAGGGGGACCACGGCTCTGGGGCCAACGTCCTGACTTTC. Residues: CASSQGDHGSGANVLTF.

The chain uses TRBV12-3 or TRBV12-4 and TRBJ1-2, with D maybe TRBD1 (5 bases). There are 13 residues in the CDR3. V was clipped by 2 bases and J by 4 bases, with 8 bases between them. The chain's CDR3 is CASSLTGPYGYTF. The CDR3 DNA follows: TGTGCCAGCAGTTTAACGGGGCCCTATGGCTACACCTTC.

This clonotype appeared a few times. The V gene is TRBV7-9, the J gene TRBJ1-2; D is perhaps TRBD1 (5 bases). V lost 5 bases to trimming and J lost 0 bases, with 19 bases between them. The CDR3 totals 17 residues. The germline CDR1 and CDR2 sequences are SEHNR and FQNEAQ (reference sequence). The DNA for the CDR3 is TGTGCCAGCAGCGAGGGCGGGGGAATCAGGACTAACTATGGCTACACCTTC. This encodes CASSEGGGIRTNYGYTF.

The chain recombines TRBV5-5 with TRBJ1-2; 8 bases match TRBD1. CDR1 is SGHKS, CDR2 YYEKEE, per germline (reference sequence). This CDR3 region has 15 residues. The junction had 11 bases not matched to a gene; V was cut back by 4 bases and J by 6 bases. The CDR3 spells CASSAVGQGADGYTF. CDR3 DNA: TGTGCCAGCAGCGCGGTGGGGCAGGGGGCCGATGGCTACACCTTC.

The gene calls are TRBV2 and TRBJ2-1, with TRBD2 as a possible D gene (5 bases). The germline CDR1 and CDR2 sequences are SNHLY and FYNNEI. The CDR3 spans 12 residues. V lost 4 bases, J lost 9 bases, and 10 bases lay in between. The CDR3 loop reads CASSGEGGEQFF. The CDR3 DNA follows: TGTGCCAGCAGTGGGGAAGGAGGTGAGCAGTTCTTC.

This CDR3 reads CASSLQGVNEKLFF. The CDR3 DNA reads TGTGCCAGCAGTTTACAGGGAGTCAATGAAAAACTGTTTTTT. The chain has TRBV12-3 or TRBV12-4 and TRBJ1-4, with TRBD1 as a possible D gene (5 bases). Between the trimmed V and J ends, which lost 2 bases and 5 bases, there was a span of 9 bases. The CDR3 runs to 14 residues.

This clonotype came up many times. The CDR3 is CASSQVSGEQFF. In DNA form, the CDR3 reads TGCGCCAGCAGCCAAGTTTCGGGGGAGCAGTTCTTC. The chain couples TRBV4-3 to TRBJ2-5; weak D call: TRBD2 (5 bases). With the DNA end fitting TRBJ2-1 better, the J assignment may be wrong. There are 12 residues in the CDR3. Per germline, CDR1 LGHNA and CDR2 YSLEER.

In this sample, this clonotype turned up a few times. This rearrangement joins TRBV6-2 or TRBV6-3 to TRBJ1-1; D might be TRBD1 (6 bases). The germline gives CDR1 MNHEY, CDR2 SVGEGT. The CDR3 covers 14 residues. Trimming cost V 6 bases and J 6 bases, with 17 bases left between them. CDR3 in amino acids: CASRQFPGVPEAFF. The CDR3 DNA reads as TGTGCCAGCAGACAATTCCCAGGGGTACCTGAAGCTTTCTTT.

This clonotype turned up a few times. The rearrangement links TRBV28 to TRBJ1-3; D not certain. The V and J ends lost 6 bases and 4 bases respectively, with 7 bases between them. The CDR3 is 12 amino acids. The germline V gene encodes CDR1 MDHEN and CDR2 SYDVKM. Here the CDR3 DNA reads TGTGCCAGCAGCGCTCAAGGAAACACCATATATTTT. Its protein is CASSAQGNTIYF.

V and J are TRBV5-1 and TRBJ1-6; D remains ambiguous. The CDR3 totals 15 residues. Germline V gives CDR1 SGHRS, CDR2 YFSETQ. Trimming left V 0 bases short and J 8 bases short, with 12 bases between. In nucleotides, the CDR3 is TGCGCCAGCAGCTTGGCCCAGACAACGGATTCACCCCTCCACTTT. Translation: CASSLAQTTDSPLHF.

The V and J genes are TRBV6-5 and TRBJ1-5; no firm D call. Trimming shortened V by 0 bases and J by 9 bases, and 9 bases separated the two germline ends. Germline-derived CDR1 and CDR2 are MNHEY and SVGAGI. This CDR3 is 13 amino acids long. This CDR3 reads CASSYSRMMPQHF. CDR3 in DNA: TGTGCCAGCAGTTACTCACGGATGATGCCCCAGCATTTT.

This clonotype was seen at least ten times. The genes are TRBV29-1 and TRBJ2-7, with a tentative D call TRBD2 (6 bases). CDR3 size: 14 residues. V lost 6 bases and J 5 bases, leaving 20 bases between the germline ends. Germline values: CDR1 SQVTM, CDR2 ANQGSEA. The CDR3 sequence is CSVSKSGGRHEQYF. The CDR3 DNA reads TGCAGCGTCTCAAAATCTGGGGGGAGACACGAGCAGTACTTC.

This clonotype was observed a handful of times. The chain combines TRBV28 with TRBJ2-5; a possible D gene is TRBD2 (6 bases). The J call may be in error: the DNA end matches TRBJ2-7 better. There are 15 residues in the CDR3. Germline V gives CDR1 MDHEN, CDR2 SYDVKM. CDR3 DNA sequence: TGTGCCAGCAGCTCCCAGGACGCCGGGGGTCACGAGCAGTACTTC. Amino acids: CASSSQDAGGHEQYF.

V gene TRBV24-1 combines with J gene TRBJ2-5; a weak D match, TRBD1 (6 bases). The V end was cut by 4 bases, the J end by 0 bases, with 14 bases between. The V gene's germline CDR1 is KGHDR and CDR2 SFDVKD. This CDR3 region has 16 residues. The DNA of the CDR3 is TGTGCCACCAGTGAGCCCCCGGGACACAACCAAGAGACCCAGTACTTC. It codes for CATSEPPGHNQETQYF.

The rearrangement links TRBV20-1 to TRBJ2-2; TRBD2 agrees at 8 bases. Germline loops: CDR1 DFQATT, CDR2 SNEGSKA (reference sequence). V was pared by 0 bases and J by 4 bases, with 4 bases of the junction left unmatched. This CDR3 has 15 residues. DNA for the CDR3: TGCAGTGCTAGAGATGGCGGGGGGACCACCGGGGAGCTGTTTTTT. Translating gives CSARDGGGTTGELFF.

The sample holds a few counts of this clonotype. Germline is not matched at one junction end, which may reflect a read error. The chain couples TRBV7-9 to TRBJ2-5; D unclear. The J call may be wrong; the DNA end is better matched by TRBJ2-7. CDR1 is SEHNR and CDR2 is FQNEAQ in the germline V gene (reference sequence). The CDR3 spans 12 residues. The CDR3 DNA is TGCGCCAGCAGCCTCCTTTTGGACGAGCAGTACTTC. Translation: CASSLLLDEQYF.

The chain uses TRBV6-2 or TRBV6-3 and TRBJ2-7; 7 bases match TRBD1. The CDR3 is 14 residues long. The V and J ends lost 5 bases and 4 bases, in that order; junction bases with no gene match: 8. From germline, CDR1 is MNHEY and CDR2 SVGEGT. The CDR3 DNA follows: TGTGCCAGCAGTAACCGGGACAGCCCTTACGAGCAGTACTTC. Translating it yields CASSNRDSPYEQYF.

The J gene is TRBJ1-4, the V gene TRBV7-6; 12 nucleotides match TRBD1. The junction had 13 bases not matched to a gene; V was cut back by 5 bases and J by 6 bases. Germline CDR1 and CDR2: SGHVS and FNYEAQ. This CDR3 has 18 amino acids. Here the CDR3 DNA reads TGTGCCAGCAGCAAACGCTCCGGGACAGGGGGCGTCGATGAAAAACTGTTTTTT. Protein: CASSKRSGTGGVDEKLFF. The variable domain in full, with the rest retrieved from reference TRBV7-6 and TRBJ1-4, is GAGVSQSPRYKVTKRGQDVALRCDPISGHVSLYWYRQALGQGPEFLTYFNYEAQQDKSGLPNDRFSAERPEGSISTLTIQRTEQRDSAMYRCASSKRSGTGGVDEKLFFGSGTQLSVL.

V usage is TRBV28 and J usage is TRBJ1-4; a possible D gene is TRBD1 (5 bases). Germline lookup yields CDR1 MDHEN and CDR2 SYDVKM. Trimming stripped 2 bases from V and 5 bases from J, with 12 bases between. This CDR3 is 15 amino acids long. CDR3 loop: CASSLKGTGNEKLFF. CDR3 sequence (DNA): TGTGCCAGCAGTTTAAAAGGGACGGGGAATGAAAAACTGTTTTTT.

The rearrangement joins TRBV6-2 or TRBV6-3 to TRBJ2-4; 10 nucleotides align to TRBD1. The CDR3 extends over 17 amino acids. Germline V lookup: CDR1 MNHEY, CDR2 SVGEGT. With 6 bases clipped from V and 1 base from J, the junction kept 9 bases outside the gene matches. The CDR3, as DNA: TGTGCCAGCAGCCCTACCCCGGGACAGGGGGCCAAAAACATTCAGTACTTC. It specifies CASSPTPGQGAKNIQYF.

V usage is TRBV27 and J usage is TRBJ1-5, with 10 bases lining up with TRBD1. Germline trimming cut 5 bases from V and 6 bases from J; bases unmatched to any gene: 7. CDR1 is MNHEY, CDR2 SMNVEV, per germline (reference sequence). This CDR3 spans 15 amino acids. The CDR3 DNA follows: TGTGCCAGCAGTATTGGGACAGGGGCATCTCAGCCCCAGCATTTT. This translates into CASSIGTGASQPQHF.

This clonotype has just a few counts. This chain links TRBV5-1 with TRBJ2-5, with 10 bases fitting TRBD2. The closer fit of TRBJ2-1 to the DNA end suggests the J call may be wrong. CDR3 size: 20 residues. The germline V gene encodes CDR1 SGHRS and CDR2 YFSETQ. The CDR3 DNA reads TGCGCCAGCAGCTTGGCGATAGCGGGGGGCATGGGCAGAGAAAGGGATGAGCAGTTCTTC. This codes for CASSLAIAGGMGRERDEQFF.